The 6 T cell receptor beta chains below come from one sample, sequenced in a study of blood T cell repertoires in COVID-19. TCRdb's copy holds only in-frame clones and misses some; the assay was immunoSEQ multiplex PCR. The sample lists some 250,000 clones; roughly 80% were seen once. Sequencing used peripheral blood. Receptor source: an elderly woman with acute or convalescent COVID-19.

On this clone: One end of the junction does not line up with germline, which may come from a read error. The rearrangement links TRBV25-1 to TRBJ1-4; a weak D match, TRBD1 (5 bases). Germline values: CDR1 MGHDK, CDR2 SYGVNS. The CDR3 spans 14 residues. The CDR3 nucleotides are TGTGCCAGCAGTGAAACAGGCCCTAACGAAAAACTGTTTTTT. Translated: CASSETGPNEKLFF. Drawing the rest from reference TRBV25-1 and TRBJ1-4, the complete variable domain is EADIYQTPRYLVIGTGKKITLECSQTMGHDKMYWYQQDPGMELHLIHYSYGVNSTEKGDLSSESTVSRIRTEHFPLTLESARPSHTSQYLCASSETGPNEKLFFGSGTQLSVL.

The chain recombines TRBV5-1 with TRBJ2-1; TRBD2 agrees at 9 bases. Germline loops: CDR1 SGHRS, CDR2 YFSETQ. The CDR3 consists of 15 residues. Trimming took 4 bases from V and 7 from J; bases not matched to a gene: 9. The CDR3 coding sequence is TGCGCCAGCAGCGCGTCTAGCGGGATAGGTAATGAGCAGTTCTTC. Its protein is CASSASSGIGNEQFF.

The CDR3 region has the DNA TGTGCCAGCCGGTCCGGTTACGGACAGCATAGCAATCAGCCCCAGCATTTT. It translates to CASRSGYGQHSNQPQHF. This chain links TRBV2 with TRBJ1-5; weak D call: TRBD1 (6 bases). The CDR3 is 17 residues long. Germline V CDR1 and CDR2: SNHLY, FYNNEI. V was pared by 8 bases and J by 0 bases, with 20 bases between. The entire variable domain, with the rest obtained from reference TRBV2 and TRBJ1-5, is as follows: EPEVTQTPSHQVTQMGQEVILRCVPISNHLYFYWYRQILGQKVEFLVSFYNNEISEKSEIFDDQFSVERPDGSNFTLKIRSTKLEDSAMYFCASRSGYGQHSNQPQHFGDGTRLSIL.

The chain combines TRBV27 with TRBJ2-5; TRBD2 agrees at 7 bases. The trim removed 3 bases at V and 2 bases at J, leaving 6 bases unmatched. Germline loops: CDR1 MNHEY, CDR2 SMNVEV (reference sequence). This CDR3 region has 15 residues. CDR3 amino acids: CASSFLTSRQETQYF. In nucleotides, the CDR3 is TGTGCCAGCAGTTTCCTGACTAGCAGGCAAGAGACCCAGTACTTC.

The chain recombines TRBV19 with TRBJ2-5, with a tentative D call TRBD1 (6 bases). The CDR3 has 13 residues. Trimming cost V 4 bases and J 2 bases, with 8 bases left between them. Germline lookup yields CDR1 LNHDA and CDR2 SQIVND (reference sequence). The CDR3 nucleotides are TGTGCCAGTAGTAACAGGGCTCAAGAGACCCAGTACTTC. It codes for CASSNRAQETQYF. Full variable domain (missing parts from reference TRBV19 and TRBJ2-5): DGGITQSPKYLFRKEGQNVTLSCEQNLNHDAMYWYRQDPGQGLRLIYYSQIVNDFQKGDIAEGYSVSREKKESFPLTVTSAQKNPTAFYLCASSNRAQETQYFGPGTRLLVL.

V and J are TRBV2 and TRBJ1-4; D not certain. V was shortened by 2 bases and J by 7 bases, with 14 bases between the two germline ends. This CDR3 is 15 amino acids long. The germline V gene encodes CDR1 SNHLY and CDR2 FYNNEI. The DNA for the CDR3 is TGTGCCAGCAGTGAATTAGGACTTGATTCTGAAAAACTGTTTTTT. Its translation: CASSELGLDSEKLFF.